The present TCR beta chain was sequenced within a study of cytomegalovirus exposure and HLA in healthy donors. Study-wide findings and caveats: Reports showed the classifier diagnosing cytomegalovirus status with high specificity and sensitivity. Among the CMV-associated chains, a few were confirmed in vitro as specific for CMV antigens.

The assay was immunoSEQ multiplex PCR, and TCRdb's table has in-frame clones only and misses some. The sample contains about 160,000 clones, about 86% of which appear only once. The donors were members of the validation cohort, which comprised 90 to 150 subjects and was separate from the first cohort of about 700 subjects. On this clone itself: Its antigen remains unknown.

The specimen sequenced was PBMCs. This sequence originates from a woman in her twenties or thirties in good health and CMV-seronegative.

The CDR3 region has the DNA TGTGCCAGCAGTGAAAAAGGCAGTTATGGCTACACCTTC. This translates into CASSEKGSYGYTF. This chain uses TRBV2 with TRBJ1-2; D not resolved. CDR1 SNHLY and CDR2 FYNNEI come from the germline V gene. This CDR3 has 13 amino acids. V was clipped by 2 bases and J by 5 bases, with 9 bases between them.